This T cell receptor (beta chain) appears in the sequencing data of a study of blood T cell repertoires in COVID-19. Study information: Donors in the United States, Italy and Spain gave samples during acute or convalescent COVID-19.

In the original analysis: By means of reference gene primer amplification, nucleated cell counts were estimated. Data came from immunoSEQ multiplex PCR; TCRdb stores just in-frame clones and leaves some out. V, J and clone size were drawn from that table, and D and trimming were deduced from the DNA. This sample has some 150,000 clones, with approximately 87% found just once. Germline CDR1 is LNHDA and CDR2 is SQIVND (reference sequence). The V end lost 3 bases, the J end lost 7 bases, and 19 bases lay between the germline ends. The CDR3 contains 16 residues. The chain is built from TRBV19 and TRBJ1-5, with no clear D. Material: PBMCs or T cells enriched from blood (not recorded which). The source is a woman between 25 and 40 years old with acute COVID-19. The CDR3 DNA follows: TGTGCCAGTAGTATTAGGTCATCAGAGGGCCGCCAGCCCCAGCATTTT. The encoded protein is CASSIRSSEGRQPQHF.